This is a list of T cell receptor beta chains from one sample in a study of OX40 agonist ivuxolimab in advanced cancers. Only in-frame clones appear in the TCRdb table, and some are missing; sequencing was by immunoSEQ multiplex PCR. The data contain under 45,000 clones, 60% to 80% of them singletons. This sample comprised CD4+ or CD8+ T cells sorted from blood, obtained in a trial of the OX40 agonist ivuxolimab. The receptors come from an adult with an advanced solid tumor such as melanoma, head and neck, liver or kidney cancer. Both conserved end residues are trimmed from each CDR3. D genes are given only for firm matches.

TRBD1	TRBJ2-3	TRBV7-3	ASSLEGGNTQY
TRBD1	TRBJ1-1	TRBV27	ASHRGLRTEAF
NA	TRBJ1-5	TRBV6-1	ASRMGYSNQPQH
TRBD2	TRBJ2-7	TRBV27	ASRLAGSYEQY
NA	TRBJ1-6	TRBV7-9	ASSRGPANSPLH
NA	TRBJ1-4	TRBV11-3	ASSLPPAGSDWTTNEKLF
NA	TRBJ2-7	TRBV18	ASSLESYEQY
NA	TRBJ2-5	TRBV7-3	ASSLSGEETQY
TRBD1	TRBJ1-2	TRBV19	ASSTDRGNYGYT
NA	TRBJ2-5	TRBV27	ASSFTGLVATQY
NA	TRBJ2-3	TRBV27	ASSFRQTRVTDTQY